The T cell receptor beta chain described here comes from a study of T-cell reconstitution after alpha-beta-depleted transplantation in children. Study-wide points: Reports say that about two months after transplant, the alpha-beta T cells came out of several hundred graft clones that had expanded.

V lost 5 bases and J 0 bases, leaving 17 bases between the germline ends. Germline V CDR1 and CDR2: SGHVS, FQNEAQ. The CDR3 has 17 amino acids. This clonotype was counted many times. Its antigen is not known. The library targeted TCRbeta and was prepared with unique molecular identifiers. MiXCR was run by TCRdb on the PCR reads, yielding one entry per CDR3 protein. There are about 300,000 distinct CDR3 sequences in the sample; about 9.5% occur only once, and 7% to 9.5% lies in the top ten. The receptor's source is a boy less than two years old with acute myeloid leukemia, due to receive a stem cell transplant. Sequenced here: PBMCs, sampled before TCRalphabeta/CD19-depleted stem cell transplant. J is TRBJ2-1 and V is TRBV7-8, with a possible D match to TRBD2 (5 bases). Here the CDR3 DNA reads TGTGCCAGCAGCGTAATCGGACTCGCGAGCTCCTACAATGAGCAGTTCTTC. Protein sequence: CASSVIGLASSYNEQFF.